The next 8 T cell receptor beta chains were all read from a single sample in a study of T-cell reconstitution after alpha-beta-depleted transplantation in children. The authors prepared the TCRbeta library with unique molecular identifiers. One entry per CDR3 protein results from TCRdb running MiXCR on the PCR reads. This table holds about 77,000 distinct CDR3 sequences, 15% to 20% found once. The sequences come from PBMCs, mostly from graft donor cells, collected 360 days after TCRalphabeta/CD19-depleted stem cell transplant. The receptors derive from a male patient aged 2 to 10 who had a stem cell transplant for acute lymphoblastic leukemia, so the T cells may come from the graft donor.

This clonotype was counted between two and nine times. V gene TRBV4-1 combines with J gene TRBJ2-3; D possibly uses TRBD1 or TRBD2 (5 bases each). CDR3 length: 16 residues. Between the trimmed V and J ends, which lost 4 bases and 8 bases, there was a span of 22 bases. The germline V gene has CDR1 MGHRA and CDR2 YSYEKL. The CDR3 sequence is CASSRTGAAAPSTQYF. CDR3 nucleotide sequence: TGCGCCAGCAGCCGCACCGGGGCGGCGGCCCCCAGTACGCAGTATTTT.

This clonotype was counted a few times. The chain has TRBV4-2 and TRBJ2-4, with 8 bases lining up with TRBD2. From germline, CDR1 is LGHNA and CDR2 YNFKEQ. The CDR3 covers 15 residues. After removal of 1 base from V and 8 bases from J, the junction contained 7 bases not matched to a gene. The CDR3 protein is CASSQVERESYIQYF. The CDR3 bases are TGTGCCAGCAGCCAAGTTGAGCGGGAGAGCTACATTCAGTACTTC.

This rearrangement joins TRBV10-3 to TRBJ2-1, with D perhaps assigned TRBD1 or TRBD2 (5 bases each). The V gene's germline CDR1 is ENHRY and CDR2 SYGVKD. V dropped 11 bases and J dropped 3 bases, with 11 bases sitting between them. The CDR3 length is 12 residues. The CDR3 DNA follows: TGTGCCGCCCGGGACCACTACAATGAGCAGTTCTTC. It encodes CAARDHYNEQFF.

This sequence joins TRBV19 and TRBJ1-2; 8 bases line up with TRBD1. The CDR3 runs to 15 residues. Trimming removed 3 bases from V and 4 bases from J; junction bases left unmatched: 7. Per the germline V gene, CDR1 is LNHDA and CDR2 is SQIVND (reference sequence). CDR3 in amino acids: CASSIPGGASYGYTF. The CDR3 DNA follows: TGTGCCAGTAGTATCCCAGGGGGCGCATCCTATGGCTACACCTTC.

There are a few counts of this clonotype. The chain combines TRBV7-9 with TRBJ2-7; D gene unclear. Germline V gene sequence: CDR1 SEHNR, CDR2 FQNEAQ (reference sequence). The CDR3 length is 12 residues. V shed 4 bases and J shed 5 bases, with 9 bases lying between them. The CDR3, as DNA: TGTGCCAGCAGCTATAACCCGGACGAGCAGTACTTC. Translating it yields CASSYNPDEQYF.

This clonotype appeared a few times. This sequence joins TRBV20-1 and TRBJ1-1; D ambiguous. Trimming stripped 3 bases from V and 1 base from J, with 6 bases between. Germline CDR1 is DFQATT and CDR2 is SNEGSKA (reference sequence). CDR3 length equals 12 residues. CDR3 in amino acids: CSASWRNTEAFF. Written as DNA, the CDR3 is TGCAGTGCTAGCTGGAGGAACACTGAAGCTTTCTTT.

This clonotype showed up just a few times. This chain links TRBV28 with TRBJ1-2; 7 bases fit TRBD1. V trimming: 2 bases; J trimming: 8 bases; junction bases outside the gene matches: 5. The CDR3 has 13 amino acids. CDR1 and CDR2 from the germline V gene are MDHEN and SYDVKM. The CDR3 sequence: CASSLAQGQGYTF. CDR3 sequence (DNA): TGTGCCAGCAGTTTAGCACAGGGGCAGGGCTACACCTTC.

In its sample, this clonotype was seen a few times. V and J are TRBV18 and TRBJ2-7; perhaps TRBD1 as D (7 bases). V was pared by 3 bases and J by 5 bases, with 17 bases between. Germline lookup yields CDR1 KGHSH and CDR2 LQKENI. The CDR3 sequence is 15 residues long. CDR3 in DNA: TGTGCCAGCTCACCCAATCGGGCAGGGGGGAACGAGCAGTACTTC. Amino acid sequence: CASSPNRAGGNEQYF.